The present T cell receptor (beta chain) was sequenced within a study of T cell changes during pregnancy in multiple sclerosis (dated by TCRdb to the late 2010s). A note on the overall study: The study looked at changes in the T cell repertoire across pregnancy in women with multiple sclerosis.

Libraries were built with the immunoSEQ multiplex PCR assay. TCRdb obtained this table from immuneACCESS and retained in-frame rearrangements with V and J assigned. These tables miss some clones; where compared with another copy, unresolved V genes account for less than half of the shortfall, and the remainder is unexplained. This sample holds some 71,000 clones; about 90% were observed only once. Clones ranked in the top ten supply more than 1.1% of the sample. This clone was recorded once. The antigen it binds to is not known. Per-nucleotide qualities are absent, and no much larger clonotype sits a single base away. The starting material was peripheral blood, obtained after pregnancy. This TCR was sampled from a female donor with multiple sclerosis, enrolled in a pregnancy study.

The nucleotide sequence reads TGTGCCATCACCCAACCTGGCTTGTCCTACGAGCAGTACTTC. It translates to CAITQPGLSYEQYF. The chain was built from TRBV10-3 and TRBJ2-7; too little of a D gene remains to name it. The germline V gene specifies ENHRY as CDR1 and SYGVKD as CDR2. Relative to germline, V is 7 bases shorter and J is 1 base shorter, with 14 bases between their ends. From its cysteine to its phenylalanine, the CDR3 spans 14 amino acids. Here the CDR3 DNA is all that survives: 42 bases in frame from base 1.